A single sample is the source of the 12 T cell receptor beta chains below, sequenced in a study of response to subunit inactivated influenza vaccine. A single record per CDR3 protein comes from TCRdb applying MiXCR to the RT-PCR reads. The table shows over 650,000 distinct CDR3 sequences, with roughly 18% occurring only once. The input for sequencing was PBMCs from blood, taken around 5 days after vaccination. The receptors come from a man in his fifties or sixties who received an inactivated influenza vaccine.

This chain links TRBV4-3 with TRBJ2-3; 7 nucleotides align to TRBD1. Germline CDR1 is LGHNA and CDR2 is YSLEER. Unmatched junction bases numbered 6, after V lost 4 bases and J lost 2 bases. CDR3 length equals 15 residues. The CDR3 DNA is TGCGCCAGCAGCCTAACAGGGGACCTCACAGATACGCAGTATTTT. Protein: CASSLTGDLTDTQYF.

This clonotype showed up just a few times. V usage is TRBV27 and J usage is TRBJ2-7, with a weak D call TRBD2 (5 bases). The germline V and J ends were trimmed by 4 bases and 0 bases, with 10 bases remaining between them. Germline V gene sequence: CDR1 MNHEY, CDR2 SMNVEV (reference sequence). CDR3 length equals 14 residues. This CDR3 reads CASSSSGLSYEQYF. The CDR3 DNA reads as TGTGCCAGCAGTTCGTCAGGACTCTCCTACGAGCAGTACTTC.

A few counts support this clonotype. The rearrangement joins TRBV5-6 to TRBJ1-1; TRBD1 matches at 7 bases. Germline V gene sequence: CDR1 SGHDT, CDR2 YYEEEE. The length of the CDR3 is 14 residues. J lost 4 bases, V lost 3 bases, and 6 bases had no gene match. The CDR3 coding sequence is TGTGCCAGCAGCTCCAGACAGGGTGTCACTGAAGCTTTCTTT. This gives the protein CASSSRQGVTEAFF. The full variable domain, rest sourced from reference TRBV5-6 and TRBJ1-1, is DAGVTQSPTHLIKTRGQQVTLRCSPKSGHDTVSWYQQALGQGPQFIFQYYEEEERQRGNFPDRFSGHQFPNYSSELNVNALLLGDSALYLCASSSRQGVTEAFFGQGTRLTVV.

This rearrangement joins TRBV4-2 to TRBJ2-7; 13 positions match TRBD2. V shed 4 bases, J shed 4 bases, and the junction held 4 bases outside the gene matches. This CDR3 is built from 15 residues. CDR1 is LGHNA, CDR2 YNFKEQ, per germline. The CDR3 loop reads CASSLMTSGRYEQYF. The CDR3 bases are TGTGCCAGCAGCCTCATGACTAGCGGGAGGTACGAGCAGTACTTC.

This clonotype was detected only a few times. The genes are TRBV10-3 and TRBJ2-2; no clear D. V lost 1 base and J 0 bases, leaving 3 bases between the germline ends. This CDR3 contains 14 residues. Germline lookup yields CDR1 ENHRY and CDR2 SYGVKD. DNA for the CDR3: TGTGCCATCAGTGAGTTGTCGAACACCGGGGAGCTGTTTTTT. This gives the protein CAISELSNTGELFF.

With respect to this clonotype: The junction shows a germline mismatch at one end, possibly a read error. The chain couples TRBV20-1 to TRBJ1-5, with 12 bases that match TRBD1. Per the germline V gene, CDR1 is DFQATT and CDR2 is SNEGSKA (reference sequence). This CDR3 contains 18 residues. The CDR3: CSARAGQGAAHGNRPQHF. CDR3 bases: TGCAGTGCTAGAGCGGGACAGGGGGCGGCCCATGGCAATCGGCCCCAGCATTTT.

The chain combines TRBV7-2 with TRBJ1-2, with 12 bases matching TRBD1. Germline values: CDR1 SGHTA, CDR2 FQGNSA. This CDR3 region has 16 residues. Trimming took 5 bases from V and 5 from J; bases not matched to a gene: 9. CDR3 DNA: TGTGCCAGCAGCACGGCGGGACAGGGGGCTGGGTATGGCTACACCTTC. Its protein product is CASSTAGQGAGYGYTF.

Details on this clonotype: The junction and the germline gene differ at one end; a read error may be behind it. CDR3 DNA: TGTGCCAGCGCTACTAGGAGGGACAGGGTGGTCTACGAGAAGTACTTC. This translates into CASATRRDRVVYEKYF. The J gene is TRBJ2-7, the V gene TRBV27, with 9 bases matching TRBD1. CDR3 length: 16 residues. CDR1 and CDR2 (germline): MNHEY, SMNVEV (reference sequence).

CDR3 residues: CASSLVLAGAHEQYF. In DNA, the CDR3 is TGTGCCAGCAGTCTAGTACTAGCGGGAGCCCACGAGCAGTACTTC. This chain uses TRBV27 with TRBJ2-7, with 11 bases that match TRBD2. This CDR3 comprises 15 residues. Germline V gene sequence: CDR1 MNHEY, CDR2 SMNVEV (reference sequence). The ends lost 5 bases at V and 5 bases at J; junction bases unmatched: 8.

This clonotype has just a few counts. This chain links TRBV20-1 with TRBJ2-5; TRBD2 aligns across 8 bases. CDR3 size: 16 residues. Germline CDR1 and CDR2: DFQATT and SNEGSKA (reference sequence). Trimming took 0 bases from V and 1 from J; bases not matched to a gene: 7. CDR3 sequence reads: CSARDPRGRPQETQYF. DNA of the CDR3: TGCAGTGCTAGAGATCCTCGCGGGAGGCCCCAAGAGACCCAGTACTTC.

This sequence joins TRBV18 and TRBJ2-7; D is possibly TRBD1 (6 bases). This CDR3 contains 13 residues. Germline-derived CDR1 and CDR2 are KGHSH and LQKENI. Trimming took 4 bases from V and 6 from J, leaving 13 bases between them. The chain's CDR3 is CASSQQQGSEQYF. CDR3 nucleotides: TGTGCCAGCTCACAACAACAGGGATCCGAGCAGTACTTC.

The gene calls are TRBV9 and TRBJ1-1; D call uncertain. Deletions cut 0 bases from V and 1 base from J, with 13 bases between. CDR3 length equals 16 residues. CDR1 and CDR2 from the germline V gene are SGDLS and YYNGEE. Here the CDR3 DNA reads TGTGCCAGCAGCGTAGACACAATAGTTGGGAACACTGAAGCTTTCTTT. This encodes CASSVDTIVGNTEAFF.